This TCR beta chain stems from a study of T-cell memory formation after mild COVID-19. Points from the study as a whole: Among CD4+ contracting clones, most were CM and EM, and CD8+ ones EMRA. The appearance of some responding clones in pre-infection memory suggested that cross-reactive memory joined.

For this clonotype: Its antigen is as yet unknown.

TCRdb called the 5' RACE reads again in MiXCR, with one record for every CDR3 protein. The table shows approximately 300,000 distinct CDR3 sequences, with just under 20% occurring only once. Per the germline V gene, CDR1 is LGHDT and CDR2 is YNNKEL (reference sequence). This CDR3 comprises 15 residues. The V end was cut by 1 base, the J end by 2 bases, with 9 bases between. The V call is TRBV3-1, the J call TRBJ1-3, with no clear D. The specimen was PBMCs or a T cell subset sorted from them (not recorded which). This receptor was taken from a man in his late teens or twenties who had mild COVID-19 (a few samples of this study predate the infection). Cell type and time point are not known. CDR3 DNA sequence: TGTGCCAGCAGCCAAGTCTCCGAGGCTGGAAACACCATATATTTT. It is translated as CASSQVSEAGNTIYF.